This TCR beta chain was identified during a study of OX40 agonist ivuxolimab in advanced cancers. Turning to the study itself: Hepatocellular carcinoma, melanoma, renal cell or head and neck cancer was diagnosed in the dose-escalation patients. At roughly 83% male, the cohort had a mean age of approximately 60 years, ranging from roughly 20 to 80.

Blood draws occurred at baseline, cycle 4 day 1, and cycle 7 day 1. Study-wide results and limits: Some patients without response likewise showed low normalized clonal expansion.

Note on this clone: Its antigen is as yet unknown.

The ends lost 4 bases at V and 0 bases at J; junction bases unmatched: 9. CDR3 length equals 16 residues. Germline-derived CDR1 and CDR2 are SGHRS and YFSETQ. TCRdb's table, derived via immunoSEQ multiplex PCR, lists solely in-frame clones and lacks some. The sample shows about 120,000 clones, more than 80% of them seen only once. Specimen: CD4+ or CD8+ T cells sorted from blood, collected in a trial of the OX40 agonist ivuxolimab. The chain is built from TRBV5-1 and TRBJ1-2; TRBD1 agrees at 7 bases. The TCR originated in an adult with an advanced solid tumor such as melanoma, head and neck, liver or kidney cancer. CDR3 sequence (DNA): TGCGCCAGCAGCCCGGCCCATACAGGGGCTAACTATGGCTACACCTTC. It codes for CASSPAHTGANYGYTF.